Detailed here is one TCR beta chain. The entry originates in a study of T cell clones after liver transplantation. As for the study in general: TCRbeta sequencing after a pre-transplant mixed lymphocyte reaction identified graft-donor-reactive clones, later tracked in post-transplant blood. Timepoints were pre-transplant, pre-withdrawal, and after withdrawal was completed or failed.

The CDR3 is 13 amino acids. In germline, CDR1 is MNHNY, CDR2 SVGAGI (reference sequence). V was shortened by 8 bases and J by 3 bases, with 12 bases between the two germline ends. Assay used: immunoSEQ multiplex PCR; TCRdb lists only in-frame clones, some missing. The repertoire consists of tens of thousands of clones, with 60% to 80% occurring once and the leading ten covering about a tenth. This chain links TRBV6-6 with TRBJ2-3; D is unresolved. The sequence came from a human patient who received a liver transplant. Some T cells may trace back to the graft donor. Sequences were derived from CD4+ T cells from blood, sampled at the 22-month timepoint. The CDR3 is CASGLSITDTQYF. CDR3 coding DNA: TGTGCCAGCGGTCTAAGCATAACAGATACGCAGTATTTT.